These T cell receptor beta chains were read from a single sample in a study of CD8 T cells in ankylosing spondylitis. A single record per CDR3 protein comes from TCRdb applying MiXCR to the 5' RACE reads. Altogether 330,000 or so distinct CDR3 sequences are present, roughly 8% being singletons, with the ten largest covering 13% to 15%. Sequenced input: blood, either unsorted or a sorted T cell fraction (not recorded which). The receptor set was obtained from a male donor with ankylosing spondylitis. The CDR3 runs from the conserved cysteine through the conserved F or W. A D gene is named only where the DNA matches it firmly. Clone sizes are given selectively: once, few, many, or a class where the clone is expanded.

size,D,J,V,CDR3,DNA
many,.,TRBJ2-3,TRBV12-3/TRBV12-4,CASGESGADTQYF,TGTGCCAGCGGGGAGTCAGGGGCAGATACGCAGTATTTT
.,.,TRBJ2-5,TRBV29-1,CSVPKSGPEETQYF,TGCAGCGTCCCAAAATCGGGGCCAGAAGAGACCCAGTACTTC
.,TRBD2,TRBJ2-1,TRBV27,CASSFGPWAGGQNEQFF,TGTGCCAGCAGTTTCGGACCGTGGGCGGGAGGGCAGAATGAGCAGTTCTTC
.,.,TRBJ2-1,TRBV27,CASAVTGRAYNEQFF,TGTGCCAGCGCTGTTACAGGGAGGGCCTACAATGAGCAGTTCTTC
many,TRBD1,TRBJ2-2,TRBV5-1,CASSWLPGQGDTGELFF,TGCGCCAGCAGTTGGCTCCCGGGGCAGGGGGACACCGGGGAGCTGTTTTTT
few,.,TRBJ2-6,TRBV5-1,CASSLVPVGGANVLTF,TGCGCCAGCAGCTTGGTTCCAGTTGGAGGGGCCAACGTCCTGACTTTC
many,.,TRBJ2-1,TRBV12-5,CASGLVPVGSNEQFF,TGTGCTAGTGGTTTGGTCCCTGTGGGGAGCAATGAGCAGTTCTTC
.,.,TRBJ2-7,TRBV7-9,CASSLAQTGYEQYF,TGTGCCAGCAGCTTAGCGCAGACAGGTTACGAGCAGTACTTC
.,.,TRBJ2-2,TRBV18,CASSYIRDNTGELFF,TGTGCCAGCTCATACATCCGGGACAACACCGGGGAGCTGTTTTTT
.,TRBD2,TRBJ2-1,TRBV20-1,CSARGLAGDSGYEQFF,TGCAGTGCTAGAGGACTAGCGGGAGACTCCGGCTATGAGCAGTTCTTC
many,.,TRBJ2-1,TRBV14,CASSPLLAYNEQFF,TGTGCCAGCAGCCCCCTCTTAGCCTACAATGAGCAGTTCTTC
.,.,TRBJ2-2,TRBV19,CASNQWGRRSGELFF,TGTGCCAGTAATCAGTGGGGGAGACGGTCCGGGGAGCTGTTTTTT
few,.,TRBJ2-7,TRBV4-1,CASSHLVGNYEQYF,TGCGCCAGCAGCCACCTAGTGGGTAATTACGAGCAGTACTTC
few,TRBD2,TRBJ2-5,TRBV3-1,CASSPQSGLAGYQETQYF,TGTGCCAGCAGCCCTCAAAGTGGACTAGCGGGGTACCAAGAGACCCAGTACTTC
few,TRBD2,TRBJ2-3,TRBV15,CATSREREGTDTQYF,TGTGCCACCAGCAGAGAGCGGGAGGGCACAGATACGCAGTATTTT
many,TRBD2,TRBJ2-7,TRBV14,CASSQDPLYLRGLAYF,TGTGCCAGCAGCCAAGACCCCCTGTACCTGCGGGGACTAGCGTACTTC
.,TRBD1,TRBJ2-2,TRBV28,CASTALLDRGTGELFF,TGTGCCAGCACCGCCCTTTTAGACAGGGGCACCGGGGAGCTGTTTTTT
.,.,TRBJ2-1,TRBV11-2,CASSHGGDEQFF,TGTGCCAGCAGCCACGGGGGTGATGAGCAGTTCTTC
many,.,TRBJ2-1,TRBV5-6,CASSPRVSSYNEQFF,TGTGCCAGCAGCCCGCGCGTGAGCTCCTACAATGAGCAGTTCTTC
.,.,TRBJ2-1,TRBV5-1,CASRLAGAIWNEQFF,TGCGCCAGCCGATTAGCAGGGGCTATCTGGAATGAGCAGTTCTTC
.,TRBD1,TRBJ1-6,TRBV12-3/TRBV12-4,CASSPEQDRALNSPLHF,TGTGCCAGCAGCCCCGAACAAGACAGGGCCCTGAATTCACCCCTCCACTTT
.,.,TRBJ1-1,TRBV2,CASYPLNTEAFF,TGTGCCAGCTATCCACTGAACACTGAAGCTTTCTTT
.,TRBD2,TRBJ2-3,TRBV4-2,CASSRRSGRALEDTQYF,TGTGCCAGCAGCCGGAGGAGCGGGAGGGCCCTTGAAGATACGCAGTATTTT
.,.,TRBJ1-1,TRBV5-1,CASSLDEQVAFF,TGCGCCAGCAGCCTAGACGAACAGGTAGCTTTCTTT
many,TRBD2,TRBJ2-3,TRBV20-1,CSTTSGKHTQYF,TGCAGTACGACTAGCGGGAAGCATACGCAGTATTTT
many,TRBD1,TRBJ2-2,TRBV18,CASSPQSRDRTNTGELFF,TGTGCCAGCTCACCACAGTCAAGGGACAGGACGAACACCGGGGAGCTGTTTTTT
.,TRBD2,TRBJ2-1,TRBV18,CASSPLLANYNEQFF,TGTGCCAGCTCACCATTACTAGCGAACTACAATGAGCAGTTCTTC
few,TRBD2,TRBJ2-7,TRBV6-5,CASSYRTSGAPWEQYF,TGTGCCAGCAGTTATCGGACTAGCGGGGCCCCTTGGGAGCAGTACTTC
few,.,TRBJ1-5,TRBV25-1,CASSEGGRNNQPQHF,TGTGCCAGCAGTGAAGGGGGTAGAAACAATCAGCCCCAGCATTTT
few,.,TRBJ2-3,TRBV3-1,CASSQVRLPLAQYF,TGTGCCAGCAGCCAAGTCCGTCTCCCCCTCGCGCAGTATTTT
.,.,TRBJ1-5,TRBV12-3/TRBV12-4,CASSESNQPQHF,TGTGCCAGCAGTGAAAGCAATCAGCCCCAGCATTTT
.,TRBD1,TRBJ2-1,TRBV6-2/TRBV6-3,CASSSTGGVWVEQFF,TGTGCCAGCAGCTCAACAGGGGGCGTATGGGTTGAGCAGTTCTTC
.,.,TRBJ2-1,TRBV7-3,CASSLSTGINEQFF,TGTGCCAGCAGCTTATCGACAGGTATCAATGAGCAGTTCTTC
many,.,TRBJ2-1,TRBV12-3/TRBV12-4,CASSTYNEQFF,TGTGCCAGCAGTACCTACAATGAGCAGTTCTTC
many,.,TRBJ2-7,TRBV6-5,CASSYLGTTGEQYF,TGTGCCAGCAGTTATCTGGGGACAACGGGCGAGCAGTACTTC
.,.,TRBJ2-3,TRBV10-3,CASRGARRDTQYF,TGTGCCTCCCGAGGGGCCAGGAGAGATACGCAGTATTTT
many,.,TRBJ1-2,TRBV11-1,CASGGIRGGYTF,TGTGCCAGCGGAGGGATACGAGGCGGCTACACCTTC
many,.,TRBJ2-1,TRBV20-1,CSAIVRREQFF,TGCAGTGCCATAGTCCGGAGGGAGCAGTTCTTC
many,.,TRBJ2-7,TRBV29-1,CSVERTAYEQYF,TGCAGCGTCGAACGGACGGCCTACGAGCAGTACTTC
few,.,TRBJ2-1,TRBV28,CASSFRSYNEQFF,TGTGCCAGCAGTTTTCGAAGCTACAATGAGCAGTTCTTC
many,.,TRBJ1-2,TRBV4-2,CASSQGSDYGYTF,TGTGCCAGCAGCCAAGGTTCTGACTATGGCTACACCTTC
few,.,TRBJ2-5,TRBV29-1,CSVDLGARETQYF,TGCAGCGTTGATCTGGGGGCGCGGGAGACCCAGTACTTC
few,.,TRBJ2-7,TRBV20-1,CSARMGSPGEYF,TGCAGTGCAAGGATGGGAAGCCCAGGCGAGTACTTC
many,TRBD2,TRBJ2-1,TRBV20-1,CSAMLAGGPFSYNEQFF,TGCAGTGCAATGCTAGCGGGAGGGCCTTTTTCCTACAATGAGCAGTTCTTC
many,.,TRBJ1-6,TRBV12-3/TRBV12-4,CASSEQGIQGSPLHF,TGTGCCAGCAGTGAACAAGGGATTCAAGGTTCACCCCTCCACTTT